The 14 T cell receptor beta chains given below trace back to one sample, sequenced in a study of blood T cell repertoires in COVID-19. Assay: immunoSEQ multiplex PCR; the TCRdb copy retains only in-frame clones and omits some. There are around 190,000 clones in the sample; over 80% occur only once, and less than 10% lies in the top ten. The sequenced sample consisted of peripheral blood. The receptors were sampled from a woman aged 70-85 years with COVID-19, enrolled during active disease.

The chain joins TRBV9 to TRBJ2-7; TRBD2 is a possible D gene (6 bases). Germline V gene data show CDR1 as SGDLS and CDR2 as YYNGEE. The V gene lost 3 bases and the J gene lost 7 bases, with 17 bases spanning the gap. CDR3 length: 14 amino acids. This chain's CDR3 is CASSAGDSRLEQYF. The CDR3 nucleotides read TGTGCCAGCAGCGCCGGGGACTCCCGTTTAGAGCAGTACTTC.

The chain combines TRBV3-1 (or the pseudogene TRBV3-2) with TRBJ1-1; D unclear. Trimming removed 2 bases at V and 3 bases at J, with 10 bases between. Germline assignment: CDR1 LGHDT and CDR2 YNNKEL (reference sequence). The CDR3 sequence is 14 residues long. CDR3: CASSQYAGDTEAFF. CDR3 bases: TGTGCCAGCAGCCAATATGCCGGGGACACTGAAGCTTTCTTT.

The chain combines TRBV28 with TRBJ1-5; tentatively, D is TRBD1 (6 bases). The V end was cut by 5 bases, the J end by 6 bases, with 8 bases between. Germline V gene lookup returns CDR1 MDHEN and CDR2 SYDVKM. CDR3 length: 12 amino acids. CDR3 nucleotide sequence: TGTGCCAGCAGTACAGGGTCTCAGCCCCAGCATTTT. Amino acids: CASSTGSQPQHF.

The V and J genes are TRBV27 and TRBJ1-1, with 8 nucleotides matching TRBD1. Germline values: CDR1 MNHEY, CDR2 SMNVEV (reference sequence). V lost 5 bases, J lost 7 bases, and 3 bases stayed unmatched. This CDR3 is 12 amino acids long. CDR3 nucleotides: TGTGCCAGCAGTCGACAGGGGCTTGAAGCTTTCTTT. The encoded protein is CASSRQGLEAFF.

This chain uses TRBV7-9 with TRBJ2-1; the match to TRBD2 covers 8 bases. Trimming took 6 bases from V and 0 from J; bases not matched to a gene: 7. CDR3 size: 16 residues. Germline V gene lookup returns CDR1 SEHNR and CDR2 FQNEAQ (reference sequence). Written as DNA, the CDR3 is TGTGCCAGCAGACCTAGCGGGCCGAGCTCCTACAATGAGCAGTTCTTC. Translating it yields CASRPSGPSSYNEQFF.

V usage is TRBV9 and J usage is TRBJ2-1; the match to TRBD2 covers 8 bases. The CDR3 sequence is 15 residues long. CDR1 and CDR2 (germline): SGDLS, YYNGEE. Trimming at V came to 4 bases and at J to 8 bases, leaving 11 bases not matched to a gene. The CDR3 spells CASSKRAGASDEQFF. The CDR3 coding sequence is TGTGCCAGCAGCAAGAGAGCGGGAGCTTCGGATGAGCAGTTCTTC.

This clone was seen just once. The V call is TRBV15, the J call TRBJ2-3, with a tentative D call TRBD2 (6 bases). Germline values: CDR1 LNHNV, CDR2 YYDKDF (reference sequence). V was shortened by 4 bases and J by 1 base, with 9 bases between the two germline ends. CDR3 length: 14 residues. The CDR3 spells CATSIPGGTDTQYF. The CDR3 coding sequence is TGTGCCACCAGCATCCCGGGGGGCACAGATACGCAGTATTTT.

This clone was counted between two and nine times. This rearrangement joins TRBV7-2 to TRBJ2-5; no reliable D call. V was clipped by 2 bases and J by 2 bases, with 15 bases between them. The CDR3 covers 16 residues. The germline gives CDR1 SGHTA, CDR2 FQGNSA. The CDR3 coding sequence is TGTGCCAGCAGCTTATCGAGTGCTTTCGGGCAAGAGACCCAGTACTTC. As protein: CASSLSSAFGQETQYF.

This clone was counted only a few times. This chain joins TRBV6-1 and TRBJ1-5; no clear D gene. Looked up from germline, CDR1 is MNHNS and CDR2 is SASEGT. CDR3 length: 13 residues. V was shortened by 2 bases and J by 4 bases, with 6 bases between the two germline ends. CDR3 bases: TGTGCCAGCAGTGAAAGCGGGAATCAGCCCCAGCATTTT. Translation gives CASSESGNQPQHF.

In the case of this clone: In the same sample, other DNA sequences code for this CDR3. The V call is TRBV5-1, the J call TRBJ2-7; the match to TRBD1 covers 8 bases. This CDR3 is built from 15 residues. The V and J ends lost 2 bases and 0 bases, in that order; junction bases with no gene match: 4. From germline, CDR1 is SGHRS and CDR2 YFSETQ. The CDR3 sequence: CASSFTGGSSYEQYF. As DNA, the CDR3 is TGCGCCAGCAGCTTTACAGGGGGGAGCTCCTACGAGCAGTACTTC.

This sequence joins TRBV29-1 and TRBJ1-2, with a weak D call TRBD1 (5 bases). V lost 4 bases, J lost 4 bases, and 13 bases lay in between. There are 13 residues in the CDR3. Germline CDR1 is SQVTM and CDR2 is ANQGSEA. CDR3 sequence reads: CSVGAGYGYGYTF. The CDR3 DNA reads as TGCAGCGTTGGGGCAGGGTATGGCTATGGCTACACCTTC.

V usage is TRBV2 and J usage is TRBJ2-3, with D possibly TRBD2 on 6 matching bases. The germline CDR1 and CDR2 sequences are SNHLY and FYNNEI. Trimming took 6 bases from V and 6 from J, leaving 16 bases between them. The CDR3 has 14 amino acids. The DNA for the CDR3 is TGTGCCAGCAGCGAGGGGCCTGGGGGGGATACGCAGTATTTT. This sequence encodes CASSEGPGGDTQYF. The full variable domain, rest sourced from reference TRBV2 and TRBJ2-3, is EPEVTQTPSHQVTQMGQEVILRCVPISNHLYFYWYRQILGQKVEFLVSFYNNEISEKSEIFDDQFSVERPDGSNFTLKIRSTKLEDSAMYFCASSEGPGGDTQYFGPGTRLTVL.

J is TRBJ2-4 and V is TRBV7-8; 8 bases map to TRBD1. Germline CDR1 is SGHVS and CDR2 is FQNEAQ. CDR3 length: 15 amino acids. The junction had 8 bases not matched to a gene; V was cut back by 2 bases and J by 8 bases. The CDR3 loop is CASSLTTLQGDIQYF. DNA of the CDR3: TGTGCCAGCAGCTTAACGACTTTACAGGGGGACATTCAGTACTTC.

This sequence joins TRBV30 and TRBJ1-1, with 9 bases matching TRBD1. Germline V gene sequence: CDR1 GTSNPN, CDR2 SVGIG (reference sequence). This CDR3 has 14 amino acids. The V segment lost 3 bases and the J segment 4 bases; nucleotides outside the gene matches: 6. The CDR3 reads CAWSLTGGGTEAFF. The CDR3 DNA sequence: TGTGCCTGGAGCCTAACAGGGGGCGGCACTGAAGCTTTCTTT.